This T cell receptor (beta chain) was recovered during a study of blood T cell repertoires in COVID-19. Study background: Nucleic acid was either cDNA or gDNA, and it came from T cells, B-cell-depleted T cells, or PBMCs.

As originally analysed: Amplification of reference gene primers was used by the study to estimate nucleated cell counts. The data were produced by immunoSEQ multiplex PCR, yet TCRdb's version contains in-frame clones alone and is incomplete. The DNA gave D and trimming, while V, J and clone size come from that table. The top ten hold 2.5% to 3.5% of the sample, which has roughly 100,000 clones, 85% to 90% seen once. The CDR3 is 14 amino acids. V lost 6 bases and J lost 7, with 16 bases in between. Germline CDR1 reads MRHNA; CDR2 reads SNTAGT. The TCR sequence derives from a man in his fifties or sixties with active or convalescent COVID-19. The genes are TRBV6-4 and TRBJ2-1; D is possibly TRBD2 (5 bases). Sequenced input: peripheral blood. CDR3 sequence reads: CASSTGRDSNEQFF. The DNA of the CDR3 is TGTGCCAGCAGCACGGGCCGGGATAGTAATGAGCAGTTCTTC.